This T cell receptor (beta chain) was obtained from a study of T cell responses to AZD1222 COVID-19 vaccine (dated by TCRdb to the early 2020s). Concerning the study at large: AZD1222 recipients whose second dose came at about 4 weeks and those whose second dose came at about 12 weeks were combined into one group, since spike-specific TCR depth and breadth did not differ between the two schedules. A total of approximately 240 trial participants underwent TCR sequencing, of whom about 210 received two doses of AZD1222 and approximately 25 received two doses of the MenACWY control vaccine. Trial participants were enrolled into age subgroups of 18-55, 56-69 and 70-plus years, which contained about 150, 27 and 61 TCR-sequenced participants, respectively. Points the paper makes about the study in general: Conclusions about previously exposed vaccinees are limited, since just five or six AZD1222 recipients were seropositive for SARS-CoV-2 at baseline. After two AZD1222 doses, spike-specific TCR breadth and depth were significantly higher than at day 0 and than in MenACWY recipients. Epitopes outside the regions mutated in the B.1.351 and B.1.1.7 variants were reportedly recognized by nearly half of the unique spike-specific TCRs. Vaccine-associated CD4 TCRs spanned the whole spike protein, with dominant responses in regions 160-218 and 743-854. Participants were mostly white British and included more females than males, and it was suggested by the authors that clonal diversity may have been underestimated. No day 14 peak-response samples were available, so repertoires were characterized only after the peak T cell response. In the small 56-69-year group, the increase in depth fell short of significance, most likely because of low power.

The CDR3 regions of human TCRbeta chains were subjected to immunosequencing. Processing in the source paper ran as follows. TCRs in the repertoires were matched against a reference library of SARS-CoV-2-specific TCRs that had been generated with the MIRA antigen-specificity platform. Breadth was defined as the fraction of unique TCRs that were SARS-CoV-2-associated, and depth was defined as the fraction of total T cells that were SARS-CoV-2-associated. Using the MIRA data, every spike-specific TCR was mapped to the spike region that the TCR reacted to and assigned to either a CD4 or a CD8 class. Log10-transformed breadth and depth values were compared by one-way ANOVA with Sidak's multiple comparisons tests. In its TCRdb copy, this immuneACCESS table keeps in-frame sequences only and misses some clones. Where compared with another copy, unresolved V genes explain less than half of these, and the others have no known cause. The V and J calls and the clone size are those of that table, but D and trimming were determined from the DNA. Recorded for this sample are about 130,000 clones; about 94% of them occurred a single time. Approximately 7% of the sample rests with the top ten.

The CDR3 measures 17 amino acids from cysteine to phenylalanine. This entry keeps only the CDR3 DNA: 51 bases, framed from base 1. V loses 0 bases, J loses 0 bases, and the germline ends lie 13 bases apart. In the germline V gene, CDR1 corresponds to SGHRS and CDR2 to YFSETQ. In regard to this clone: The clone's antigen remains unknown. Base qualities are not provided; no much larger clone lies one nucleotide away.

The intended sense of this specimen's time point label: baseline before first vaccination. Vaccinee samples were obtained from the UK trials COV001 and COV002, which included a single-blind randomized controlled phase 2/3 trial of AZD1222 (ChAdOx1 nCoV-19) in healthy adults. For TCRbeta chain sequencing, PBMC samples were collected from trial participants at day 0 and at day 28 after the second dose. The receptor chain draws on TRBV5-1 and TRBJ1-5, and TRBD1 may be the D gene, going by 5 matching bases. The clonotype was recovered from an adult in good health. The specimen was peripheral blood, collected on day 0 of AZD1222 vaccination. The CDR3 region reads CASSLGRGAYSNQPQHF. Read as DNA, the sequence is TGCGCCAGCAGCTTGGGGAGGGGCGCTTATAGCAATCAGCCCCAGCATTTT.